These T cell receptor beta chains were read from a single sample in a study of T cells in Graves' hyperthyroidism and ophthalmopathy. TCRdb fed the multiplex PCR reads into MiXCR, producing one record per CDR3 protein. The sample yields some 560,000 distinct CDR3 sequences, around 15% seen once. Sequenced input: blood. These receptors came from a woman aged 40 to 50 with Graves' hyperthyroidism. Each CDR3 is given with its conserved first and last residue. Where a row states a size, it is once, few, many or the class of an expanded clone; other rows omit it.

V: TRBV12-3/TRBV12-4
size: many
CDR3: CASSSPGNIEHNEQFF

V: TRBV11-2
size: many
CDR3: CASSLDGRASEQYF

V: TRBV7-2
size: many
CDR3: CASSLGREYNEQFF

V: TRBV27
size: -
CDR3: CASSLLGHLNQPQHF

V: TRBV3-1
size: many
CDR3: CASSQGGNKGIQYF

V: TRBV6-5
size: many
CDR3: CASSYSGTGDYEQYF

V: TRBV4-2
size: once
CDR3: CASSQNNRGLSTDTQYF

V: TRBV28
size: -
CDR3: CAGSLNTGELFF

V: TRBV18
size: many
CDR3: CASSPRRDTGELFF

V: TRBV20-1
size: -
CDR3: CSVRAGVGNTEAFF

V: TRBV7-2
size: many
CDR3: CASSLRTSGSNEQFF

V: TRBV12-3/TRBV12-4
size: many
CDR3: CASSWGLAGMGEQYF

V: TRBV11-2
size: many
CDR3: CASSSRPYEQYF

V: TRBV11-2
size: many
CDR3: CASSFQGTGELFF

V: TRBV6-1
size: many
CDR3: CASSEQGALGEQYF

V: TRBV12-3/TRBV12-4
size: few
CDR3: CASSLGTSGPRRFF

V: TRBV19
size: few
CDR3: CASSIVFGQYQPQHF

V: TRBV20-1
size: many
CDR3: CSAKAGGVTDTQYF

V: TRBV30
size: many
CDR3: CAWSQTSPEQFF

V: TRBV6-1
size: few
CDR3: CASMAGAYEQYF

V: TRBV30
size: many
CDR3: CAWSGGEYNEQFF

V: TRBV24-1
size: -
CDR3: CATSETGVAGELFF

V: TRBV12-3/TRBV12-4
size: many
CDR3: CASSLGGPGVVEQYF

V: TRBV5-1
size: -
CDR3: CASSLDLAGGGGVINEQFF

V: TRBV9
size: many
CDR3: CASSVEAGVRYEQYF

V: TRBV2
size: few
CDR3: CASSERRGNNEQFF